Below, one T cell receptor (beta chain) is given with its context. The target antigen is unknown. This sample stems from a study of CXCR3-negative and CXCR3-positive naive CD8 T cells. Each TRB cDNA library was prepared by 5' RACE (with UMI labels). TCRdb reworked the 5' RACE reads into one entry per CDR3 protein, no DNA. The listing records 55,000 to 75,000 distinct CDR3 sequences. CDR3 length: 14 residues. Germline loops: CDR1 LNHDA, CDR2 SQIVND (reference sequence). Whole-study results and caveats: When CXCR3-positive naive cells were set against CXCR3-negative naive cells, the former had more hydrophobic TRB CDR3s. Researchers report CXCR3 expression partially decreased after cryopreservation, with fresh PBMCs used in most assays.

What was sequenced was naive CXCR3+ CD8+ T cells from blood. Documented subset: CD45RO-CCR7+CD27+CD95- naive CD8+ T cells expressing CXCR3 (TNR3+). The chain employs TRBV19 and TRBJ2-1; the TRBD1 assignment by TCRdb is unverifiable without DNA. This clonotype was obtained from a human donor in good health. Some clones in this sample may be carry-over from other donors' samples. This chain's CDR3 is CATTLGGLGYEQFF. Together with reference TRBV19 and TRBJ2-1, the CDR3 gives the full variable domain: DGGITQSPKYLFRKEGQNVTLSCEQNLNHDAMYWYRQDPGQGLRLIYYSQIVNDFQKGDIAEGYSVSREKKESFPLTVTSAQKNPTAFYLCATTLGGLGYEQFFGPGTRLTVL.